These 16 T cell receptor beta chains originate from one sample sequenced in a study of blood T cell repertoires in COVID-19. The protocol was immunoSEQ multiplex PCR, while the TCRdb copy is restricted to in-frame clones and leaves out a portion. There are around 15,000 clones in the sample; about nine tenths occur only once, and about 17% lies in the top ten. The source material was peripheral blood. All receptors come from a man in his fifties with active COVID-19.

This rearrangement joins TRBV12-3 or TRBV12-4 to TRBJ2-7; 8 positions agree with TRBD2. The CDR3 sequence is 13 residues long. Trimming took 4 bases from V and 6 from J; bases not matched to a gene: 5. In nucleotides, the CDR3 is TGTGCCAGCAGTTCCGGACTAGCCTTCGAGCAGTACTTC. It specifies CASSSGLAFEQYF.

J is TRBJ1-2 and V is TRBV19; 11 bases fit TRBD1. CDR1 is LNHDA, CDR2 SQIVND, per germline (reference sequence). J gave up 1 base and V 4 bases, and 8 bases lay outside the gene matches. The CDR3 runs to 17 residues. The CDR3 DNA reads as TGTGCCAGTAGTAAAGGACAGGGGGCCCTCTTTAACTATGGCTACACCTTC. Residues: CASSKGQGALFNYGYTF.

This clone appeared a few times. This chain uses TRBV3-1 (or the pseudogene TRBV3-2) with TRBJ1-5; TRBD1 is a possible D gene (6 bases). Germline lookup yields CDR1 LGHDT and CDR2 YNNKEL (reference sequence). V dropped 0 bases and J dropped 7 bases, with 16 bases sitting between them. The CDR3 totals 16 residues. For the CDR3, the DNA is TGTGCCAGCAGCCAAGATCTGGCTGGGGGCAGACAGCCCCAGCATTTT. Translated: CASSQDLAGGRQPQHF.

The J gene is TRBJ1-4, the V gene TRBV24-1; D remains ambiguous. Germline-derived CDR1 and CDR2 are KGHDR and SFDVKD. This CDR3 has 17 amino acids. V lost 6 bases and J 3 bases, leaving 19 bases between the germline ends. The CDR3 DNA reads TGTGCCACCAGTCCAGGTGATCGGGGTTCGGCTAATGAAAAACTGTTTTTT. This encodes CATSPGDRGSANEKLFF.

The chain joins TRBV15 to TRBJ2-1, with TRBD2 as a possible D gene (6 bases). V was cut by 5 bases and J by 12 bases, with 17 bases left in between. In germline, CDR1 is LNHNV, CDR2 YYDKDF (reference sequence). The CDR3 is 13 amino acids. DNA for the CDR3: TGTGCCACCAGCCTCCGACTAGTAGCGAGGCAGTTCTTC. Translation gives CATSLRLVARQFF. Drawing the rest from reference TRBV15 and TRBJ2-1, the complete variable domain is DAMVIQNPRYQVTQFGKPVTLSCSQTLNHNVMYWYQQKSSQAPKLLFHYYDKDFNNEADTPDNFQSRRPNTSFCFLDIRSPGLGDTAMYLCATSLRLVARQFFGPGTRLTVL.

This clone has just one count. The rearrangement uses TRBV27 and TRBJ2-7, with a possible D match to TRBD2 (5 bases). V was clipped by 5 bases and J by 0 bases, with 17 bases between them. CDR1 is MNHEY and CDR2 is SMNVEV in the germline V gene (reference sequence). This CDR3 spans 16 amino acids. The CDR3 bases are TGTGCCAGCAGTCTAGGGATGAGGGCTAGCTCCTACGAGCAGTACTTC. Translated: CASSLGMRASSYEQYF.

The chain combines TRBV2 with TRBJ1-1; TRBD1 is a possible D gene (5 bases). Germline V gene sequence: CDR1 SNHLY, CDR2 FYNNEI. The CDR3 spans 13 residues. V was clipped by 4 bases and J by 6 bases, with 12 bases between them. CDR3 loop: CASSGQGGAEAFF. The DNA of the CDR3 is TGTGCCAGCAGTGGGCAGGGTGGGGCTGAAGCTTTCTTT.

V gene TRBV6-2 or TRBV6-3 combines with J gene TRBJ2-1; 15 bases line up with TRBD2. Germline lookup yields CDR1 MNHEY and CDR2 SVGEGT. The CDR3 is made up of 20 amino acids. Trimming removed 0 bases from V and 2 bases from J; junction bases left unmatched: 8. The CDR3 is CASSYSPGLAGGSTYNEQFF. CDR3 bases: TGTGCCAGCAGTTACTCCCCGGGACTAGCGGGAGGCAGCACCTACAATGAGCAGTTCTTC.

CDR3 sequence (DNA): TGTGCCAGCAGCTTTAAGCTGGGAGGCACCGGGGAGCTGTTTTTT. Protein sequence: CASSFKLGGTGELFF. The chain uses TRBV7-2 and TRBJ2-2, with TRBD2 as a possible D gene (6 bases). The germline gives CDR1 SGHTA, CDR2 FQGNSA. The CDR3 is 15 amino acids. Trimming shortened V by 3 bases and J by 4 bases, and 12 bases separated the two germline ends.

This chain joins TRBV4-1 and TRBJ1-2; D is ambiguous. With 0 bases removed from V and 2 bases from J, the gap between germline ends came to 7 bases. The germline V gene has CDR1 MGHRA and CDR2 YSYEKL. The CDR3 covers 14 residues. The CDR3 bases are TGCGCCAGCAGCCAAGATGGCGGAAACTATGGCTACACCTTC. It translates to CASSQDGGNYGYTF.

The V call is TRBV19, the J call TRBJ2-2, with 12 nucleotides matching TRBD2. Per germline, CDR1 LNHDA and CDR2 SQIVND (reference sequence). The CDR3 covers 16 residues. J lost 4 bases, V lost 7 bases, and 7 bases had no gene match. Here the CDR3 reads CASIPRLAGVTGELFF. The CDR3 bases are TGTGCCAGTATCCCACGACTAGCGGGAGTCACCGGGGAGCTGTTTTTT.

V usage is TRBV19 and J usage is TRBJ1-2; 7 bases fit TRBD1. CDR3 length equals 14 residues. Germline V lookup: CDR1 LNHDA, CDR2 SQIVND (reference sequence). The ends lost 6 bases at V and 2 bases at J; junction bases unmatched: 6. DNA for the CDR3: TGTGCCAGTAGGGAGGAGGGACAGAACTATGGCTACACCTTC. The encoded protein is CASREEGQNYGYTF.

The V call is TRBV28, the J call TRBJ2-5, with TRBD1 matching over 7 bases. Germline assignment: CDR1 MDHEN and CDR2 SYDVKM. CDR3 length: 11 residues. V gave up 3 bases and J gave up 12 bases; unmatched junction bases: 4. This CDR3 reads CASSFGTVKYF. The CDR3 DNA sequence: TGTGCCAGCAGTTTTGGGACAGTAAAGTACTTC.

This chain joins TRBV10-2 and TRBJ1-6; the D is unclear. Germline CDR1 is WSHSY and CDR2 is SAAADI. Trimming removed 7 bases at V and 0 bases at J, with 10 bases between. This CDR3 is built from 15 residues. The CDR3 is CASNAGSSYNSPLHF. CDR3 in DNA: TGCGCCAGCAATGCGGGAAGCTCCTATAATTCACCCCTCCACTTT.

A single count supports this clone. This chain connects TRBV4-1 to TRBJ1-1; possible D gene TRBD1, 6 bases. The CDR3 totals 16 residues. Germline CDR1 and CDR2: MGHRA and YSYEKL. Trimming took off 0 bases at V and 5 bases at J, with 16 bases between the two ends. The CDR3 loop is CASSQEGGSQGTEAFF. Here the CDR3 DNA reads TGCGCCAGCAGCCAAGAGGGAGGGTCTCAGGGGACTGAAGCTTTCTTT.

The V and J genes are TRBV16 and TRBJ1-6; D is unresolved. CDR3 size: 13 residues. Trimming shortened V by 2 bases and J by 6 bases, and 5 bases separated the two germline ends. The germline gives CDR1 KGHSY, CDR2 FQNENV. This CDR3 reads CASSQDSNSPLHF. The DNA for the CDR3 is TGTGCCAGCAGCCAAGACTCTAATTCACCCCTCCACTTT.